The entry that follows covers one T cell receptor beta chain sequence. Its antigen specificity is not known. The input lacks base qualities; no much larger clone sits a single base away. Preparation of the library involved the immunoSEQ multiplex PCR assay. Here the immuneACCESS table is served through TCRdb, limited to in-frame sequences with V and J called. Missing clones are a known gap in these copies; in checked studies unresolved V genes cover under half, and the rest lacks a known reason. The sample table records some 120,000 clones; 85% to 95% of these occur just once. Clones ranked in the top ten supply 1.7% of the sample. V is clipped by 5 bases and J by 8 bases, and the sequence between their germline boundaries is 7 bases long. The CDR3 starts with the cysteine, ends with the phenylalanine, and has 11 residues. The entry retains the CDR3 DNA only, 33 bases that are in frame from base 1. CDR1 and CDR2 were assigned from the germline V gene (reference sequence) as LGHDT and YNNKEL.

This sample was included in a study of control samples from healthy donors and cancer patients (dated by TCRdb to the early 2020s). Sample: PBMCs. The TCR comes from a man aged 45-60 years with head and neck cancer. Recombination connected TRBV3-1 (or the pseudogene TRBV3-2) to TRBJ2-1; the D gene assignment is ambiguous. The CDR3 reads as follows: CASSTSHEQFF. The DNA is TGTGCCAGCAGCACGAGTCATGAGCAGTTCTTC.